A selection of T cell receptor beta chains follows, all from one sample in a study of PD-L1 blockade in urothelial cancer. Repertoires were generated with immunoSEQ multiplex PCR, while TCRdb's copy carries only in-frame clones and drops some. The sample holds some 76,000 clones; about 89% are singletons and the top ten take roughly 3.2%. Sequenced material: PBMCs, taken around atezolizumab (anti-PD-L1) treatment. Receptor source: a man aged 60 to 75 with urothelial cancer. The CDR3 runs from the conserved cysteine through the conserved F or W. Fields, in order: clone size, J gene, D gene, V gene, CDR3 DNA, CDR3 protein. D genes are given only for firm matches. Expanded clones are given a class, and other clones once, few, many or no size at all.

.	TRBJ1-2	.	TRBV28	TGTGCCAGCAGTCTACGGGGGGGGGCGCGTGGCTACACCTTC	CASSLRGGARGYTF
.	TRBJ2-2	.	TRBV12-5	TGTGCTAGTGGTCCCACCGCGACGAACACCGGGGAGCTGTTTTTT	CASGPTATNTGELFF
few	TRBJ2-7	TRBD2	TRBV6-5	TGTGCCAGCAGTCCGGGGGGCTACGAGCAGTACTTC	CASSPGGYEQYF
.	TRBJ2-7	TRBD1	TRBV5-6	TGTGCCAGCAGTTTGGACAGGGGGCTCCACGAGCAGTACTTC	CASSLDRGLHEQYF
.	TRBJ2-5	.	TRBV19	TGTGCCAGTAGTATTGAAGCTACGTCAGAGACCCAGTACTTC	CASSIEATSETQYF
.	TRBJ2-7	.	TRBV10-3	TGTGCCATCAGTGAGGCCGGGGGACAGCCGTACGAGCAGTACTTC	CAISEAGGQPYEQYF
.	TRBJ1-3	.	TRBV7-2	TGTGCCAGCAGGATAGACAGAAGCTCTGGAAACACCATATATTTT	CASRIDRSSGNTIYF
.	TRBJ1-2	.	TRBV6-5	TGTGCCAGCAGTTACTCTATAGGGGGGGCTGGCTACACCTTC	CASSYSIGGAGYTF
.	TRBJ1-6	TRBD1	TRBV2	TGTGCCAGCAGATCCCGGGACAGGGGAGTGAGATATAATTCACCCCTCCACTTT	CASRSRDRGVRYNSPLHF
.	TRBJ2-7	TRBD1	TRBV5-4	TGTGCCAGCAGCCGGGACAGCACCTACGAGCAGTACTTC	CASSRDSTYEQYF
.	TRBJ2-2	.	TRBV19	TGTGCCAGTAGTATAGATCGGTTGGAGTCCACCGGGGAGCTGTTTTTT	CASSIDRLESTGELFF
.	TRBJ1-2	TRBD1	TRBV10-3	TGTGCCATCAGTGAGTCGGACAGGGGGTTCTATGGCTACACCTTC	CAISESDRGFYGYTF
.	TRBJ1-1	TRBD1	TRBV6-1	TGTGCCAGCGGTGCAGGGGGCGCGGGAAACACTGAAGCTTTCTTT	CASGAGGAGNTEAFF
.	TRBJ2-3	TRBD1	TRBV11-2	TGTGCCAGCAGCAGACAGGGCCTATTAGATACGCAGTATTTT	CASSRQGLLDTQYF
.	TRBJ1-1	.	TRBV5-4	TGTGCCAGCAGCCGGGAGGGACCGCGGCTCGAAGCTTTCTTT	CASSREGPRLEAFF
.	TRBJ2-7	TRBD2	TRBV9	TGTGCCAGCAGCGTAGCTTTTGGGGGGGTGGGACTAGCGGGAGGAACCTACGAGCAGTACTTC	CASSVAFGGVGLAGGTYEQYF
once	TRBJ1-2	.	TRBV7-9	TGTGCCAGCAGCTTAGCGTGGACTCCTGGAGGCTATGGCTACACCTTC	CASSLAWTPGGYGYTF
.	TRBJ2-7	.	TRBV25-1	TGTGCCAGCAGTTTTTTAACCTACGAGCAGTACTTC	CASSFLTYEQYF
.	TRBJ2-3	.	TRBV5-3	TGTGCCAGAAGCTTCAAAGGGAGCCGCGGCACAGATACGCAGTATTTT	CARSFKGSRGTDTQYF
.	TRBJ2-1	TRBD1	TRBV7-6	TGTGCCAGCAGCTTGACAGGGTATTATGAGCAGTTCTTC	CASSLTGYYEQFF
once	TRBJ1-1	.	TRBV6-1	TGTGCCAGCAGTGAAGCAGGAGGCTACACTGAAGCTTTCTTT	CASSEAGGYTEAFF
.	TRBJ2-7	.	TRBV30	TGTGCCTGGAGTGTACTTAGCGGCTACGAGCAGTACTTC	CAWSVLSGYEQYF